This TCR beta chain was found in a study of beta chain features in type 1 diabetes. For the study at large: Similarity in age, gender and cell yields was seen between patients and healthy donors.

Overall study findings and caveats: People with Type 1 diabetes carried modestly yet significantly shorter TCRB CDR3s in all four CD4+ subsets.

It was one heparinised blood draw, averaging around 120 mL, that each donor gave. Expressed TCRB transcripts were sequenced because the entire RNA isolate underwent reverse transcription. Here immunoSEQ multiplex PCR was the method, and the copy in TCRdb shows in-frame clones only, minus some. The sample holds around 180,000 clones, approximately 8.1% seen once. In its sample, this clone was seen a few times. The antigen remains undetermined. This CDR3 comprises 14 residues. Germline V gene lookup returns CDR1 SGHRS and CDR2 YFSETQ. Trimming left V 0 bases short and J 3 bases short, with 10 bases between.

Sequenced material: central memory CD4+ T cells from blood. The chain carries TRBV5-1 and TRBJ2-7; D call uncertain. This TCR was recovered from a woman aged 40-49 years with type 1 diabetes. The CDR3 sequence is CASSLVSTNYEQYF. DNA for the CDR3: TGCGCCAGCAGCTTGGTTAGTACCAACTACGAGCAGTACTTC.